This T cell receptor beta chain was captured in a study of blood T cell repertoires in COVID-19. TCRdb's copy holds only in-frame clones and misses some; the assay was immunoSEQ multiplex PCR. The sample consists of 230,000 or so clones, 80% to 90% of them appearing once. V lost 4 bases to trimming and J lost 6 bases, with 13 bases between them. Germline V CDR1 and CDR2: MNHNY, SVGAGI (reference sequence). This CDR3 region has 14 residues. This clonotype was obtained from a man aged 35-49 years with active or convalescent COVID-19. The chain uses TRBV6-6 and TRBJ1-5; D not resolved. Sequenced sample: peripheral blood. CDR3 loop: CASSFAVGSQPQHF. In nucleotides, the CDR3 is TGTGCCAGCAGTTTCGCGGTAGGATCTCAGCCCCAGCATTTT.